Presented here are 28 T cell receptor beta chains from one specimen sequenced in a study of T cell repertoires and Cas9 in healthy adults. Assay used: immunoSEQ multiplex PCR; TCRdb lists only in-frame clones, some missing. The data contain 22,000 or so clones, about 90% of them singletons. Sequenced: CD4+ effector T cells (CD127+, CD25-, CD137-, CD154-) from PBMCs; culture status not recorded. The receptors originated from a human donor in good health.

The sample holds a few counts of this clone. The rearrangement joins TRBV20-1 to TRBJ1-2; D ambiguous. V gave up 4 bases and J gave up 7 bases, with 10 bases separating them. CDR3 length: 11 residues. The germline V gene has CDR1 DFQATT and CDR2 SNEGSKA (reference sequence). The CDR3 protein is CSATGSGGYTF. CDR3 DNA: TGCAGTGCTACCGGGTCGGGTGGCTACACCTTC.

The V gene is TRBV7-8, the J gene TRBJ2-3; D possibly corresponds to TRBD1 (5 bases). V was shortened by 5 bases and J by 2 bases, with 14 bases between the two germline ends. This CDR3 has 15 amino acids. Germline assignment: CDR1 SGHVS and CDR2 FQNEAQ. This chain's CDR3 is CASSHQRTNTDTQYF. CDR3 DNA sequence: TGTGCCAGCAGCCATCAGAGGACAAACACAGATACGCAGTATTTT.

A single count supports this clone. The CDR3 DNA reads as TGTGCCAGCTCCCCACGGCGGGGGGGAGTAGATACGCAGTATTTT. Encoded protein: CASSPRRGGVDTQYF. The gene calls are TRBV7-3 and TRBJ2-3, with 9 bases identical to TRBD2. Unmatched junction bases numbered 11, after V lost 8 bases and J lost 5 bases. Per the germline V gene, CDR1 is SGHTA and CDR2 is FQGTGA. This CDR3 contains 15 residues.

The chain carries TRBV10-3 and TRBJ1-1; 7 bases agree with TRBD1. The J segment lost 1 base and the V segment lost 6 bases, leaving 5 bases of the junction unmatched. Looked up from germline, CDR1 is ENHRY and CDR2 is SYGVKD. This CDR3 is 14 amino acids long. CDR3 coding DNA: TGTGCCATCAGAATACAGGGGAGGAACACTGAAGCTTTCTTT. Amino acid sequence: CAIRIQGRNTEAFF.

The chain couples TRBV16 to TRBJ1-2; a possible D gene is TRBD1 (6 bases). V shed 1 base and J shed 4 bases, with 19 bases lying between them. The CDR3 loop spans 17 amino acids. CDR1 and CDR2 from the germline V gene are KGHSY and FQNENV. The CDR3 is CASSQFGAGAVVYGYTF. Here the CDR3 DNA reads TGTGCCAGCAGCCAATTCGGCGCAGGGGCAGTTGTCTATGGCTACACCTTC.

This chain's CDR3 is CASSANTEAFF. DNA of the CDR3: TGTGCCAGCTCGGCGAACACTGAAGCTTTCTTT. The V call is TRBV6-6, the J call TRBJ1-1; unclear D gene. V lost 8 bases and J 1 base, leaving 5 bases between the germline ends. Germline assignment: CDR1 MNHNY and CDR2 SVGAGI (reference sequence). The CDR3 contains 11 residues.

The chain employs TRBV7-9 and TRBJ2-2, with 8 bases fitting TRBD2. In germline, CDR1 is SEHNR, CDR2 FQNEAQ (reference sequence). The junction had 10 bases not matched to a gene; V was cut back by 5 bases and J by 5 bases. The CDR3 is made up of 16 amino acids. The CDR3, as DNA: TGTGCCAGCAGCCCCCCGCAAGCGGGAGATACCGGGGAGCTGTTTTTT. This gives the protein CASSPPQAGDTGELFF.

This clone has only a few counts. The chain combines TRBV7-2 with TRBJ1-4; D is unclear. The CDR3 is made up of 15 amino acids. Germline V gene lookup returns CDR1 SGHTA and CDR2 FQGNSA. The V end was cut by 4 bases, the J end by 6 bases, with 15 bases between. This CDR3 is CASSSQVGGYEKLFF. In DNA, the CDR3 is TGTGCCAGCAGCTCGCAAGTTGGAGGTTATGAAAAACTGTTTTTT.

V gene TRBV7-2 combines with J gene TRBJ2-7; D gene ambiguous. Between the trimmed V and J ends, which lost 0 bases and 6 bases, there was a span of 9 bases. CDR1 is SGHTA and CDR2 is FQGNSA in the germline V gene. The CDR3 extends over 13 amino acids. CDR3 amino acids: CASSLAVGPEQYF. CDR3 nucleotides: TGTGCCAGCAGCTTAGCTGTCGGCCCCGAGCAGTACTTC.

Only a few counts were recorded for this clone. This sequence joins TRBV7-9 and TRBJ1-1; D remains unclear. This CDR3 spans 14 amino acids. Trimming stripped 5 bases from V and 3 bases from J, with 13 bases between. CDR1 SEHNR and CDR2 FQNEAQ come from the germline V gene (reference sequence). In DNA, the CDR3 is TGTGCCAGCAGCCCGACGGGAATGTACACTGAAGCTTTCTTT. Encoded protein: CASSPTGMYTEAFF.

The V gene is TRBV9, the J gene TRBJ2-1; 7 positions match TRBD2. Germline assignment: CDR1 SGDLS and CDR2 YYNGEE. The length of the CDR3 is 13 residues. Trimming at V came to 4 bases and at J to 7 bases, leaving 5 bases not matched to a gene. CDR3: CASSRLAENEQFF. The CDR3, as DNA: TGTGCCAGCAGCCGTCTAGCGGAAAATGAGCAGTTCTTC.

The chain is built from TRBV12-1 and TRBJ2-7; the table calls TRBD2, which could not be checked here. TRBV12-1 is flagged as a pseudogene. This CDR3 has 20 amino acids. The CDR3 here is CASSAREGGSRERGPYEQYV. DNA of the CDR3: TGTGCCAGCAGCGCCAGGGAGGGGGGATCCAGAGAAAGAGGCCCCTACGAGCAGTACGTC.

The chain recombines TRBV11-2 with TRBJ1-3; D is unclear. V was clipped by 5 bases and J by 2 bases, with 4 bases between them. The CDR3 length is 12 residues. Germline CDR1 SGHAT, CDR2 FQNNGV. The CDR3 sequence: CASSQTGNTIYF. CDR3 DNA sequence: TGTGCCAGCAGCCAGACTGGAAACACCATATATTTT.

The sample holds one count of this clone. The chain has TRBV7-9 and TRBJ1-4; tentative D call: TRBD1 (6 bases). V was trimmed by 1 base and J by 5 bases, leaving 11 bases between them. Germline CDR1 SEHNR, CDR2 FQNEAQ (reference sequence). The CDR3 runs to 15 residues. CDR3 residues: CASSLGRTENEKLFF. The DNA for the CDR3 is TGTGCCAGCAGCTTAGGGAGGACAGAAAATGAAAAACTGTTTTTT.

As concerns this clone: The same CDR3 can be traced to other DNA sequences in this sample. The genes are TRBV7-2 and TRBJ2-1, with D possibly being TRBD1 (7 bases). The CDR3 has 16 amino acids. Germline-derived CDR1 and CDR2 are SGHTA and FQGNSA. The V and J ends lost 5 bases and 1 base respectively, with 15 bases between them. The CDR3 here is CASSPQGGASYNEQFF. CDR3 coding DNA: TGTGCCAGCAGCCCCCAGGGGGGCGCTTCCTACAATGAGCAGTTCTTC.

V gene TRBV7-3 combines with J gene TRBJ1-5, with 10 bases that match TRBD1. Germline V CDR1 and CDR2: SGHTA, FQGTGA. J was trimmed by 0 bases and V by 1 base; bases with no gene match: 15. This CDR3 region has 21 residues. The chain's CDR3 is CASSLKADRTGGLYSNQPQHF. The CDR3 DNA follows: TGTGCCAGCAGCTTAAAGGCAGATCGGACAGGGGGATTGTATAGCAATCAGCCCCAGCATTTT.

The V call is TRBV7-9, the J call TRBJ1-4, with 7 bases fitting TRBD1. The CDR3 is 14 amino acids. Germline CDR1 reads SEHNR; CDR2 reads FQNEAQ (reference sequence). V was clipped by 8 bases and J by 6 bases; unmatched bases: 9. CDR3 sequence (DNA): TGTGCCAGCTCCAGGGACAGCGATTATGAAAAACTGTTTTTT. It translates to CASSRDSDYEKLFF.

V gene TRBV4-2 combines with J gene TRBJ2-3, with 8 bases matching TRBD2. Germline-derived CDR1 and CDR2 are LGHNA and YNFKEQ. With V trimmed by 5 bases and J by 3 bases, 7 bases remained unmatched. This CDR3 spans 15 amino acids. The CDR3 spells CASSVDGTRTDTQYF. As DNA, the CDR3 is TGTGCCAGCAGCGTAGACGGGACTAGGACAGATACGCAGTATTTT.

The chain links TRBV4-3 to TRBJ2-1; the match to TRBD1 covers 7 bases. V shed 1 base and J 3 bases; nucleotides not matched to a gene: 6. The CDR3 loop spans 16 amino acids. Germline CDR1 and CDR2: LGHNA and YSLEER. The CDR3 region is CASSQAYGTVYNEQFF. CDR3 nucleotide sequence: TGCGCCAGCAGCCAAGCGTACGGGACAGTCTACAATGAGCAGTTCTTC.

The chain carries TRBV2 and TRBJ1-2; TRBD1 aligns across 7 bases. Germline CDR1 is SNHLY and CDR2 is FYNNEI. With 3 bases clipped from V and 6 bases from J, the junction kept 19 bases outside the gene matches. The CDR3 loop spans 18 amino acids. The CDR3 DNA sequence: TGTGCCAGCAGTGAGCTAGGACAGGCGTCTTTTTCGGGCGATGGCTACACCTTC. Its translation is CASSELGQASFSGDGYTF.

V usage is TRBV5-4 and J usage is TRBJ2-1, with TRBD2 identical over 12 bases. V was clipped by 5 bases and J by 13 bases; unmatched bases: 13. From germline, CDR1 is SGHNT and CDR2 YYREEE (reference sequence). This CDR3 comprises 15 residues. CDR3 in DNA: TGTGCCAGCAGACTAGCGGGGGGCCCCCACACCCAACAGTTCTTC. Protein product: CASRLAGGPHTQQFF.

CDR3 coding DNA: TGTGCCAGCAGCTTATCTAACGACCCGTGGATGAACACTGAAGCTTTCTTT. As protein: CASSLSNDPWMNTEAFF. The rearrangement uses TRBV11-3 and TRBJ1-1; D is unresolved. V was pared by 2 bases and J by 0 bases, with 16 bases between. The germline V gene has CDR1 SGHNT and CDR2 YENEEA. CDR3 length: 17 amino acids.

CDR3 in DNA: TGTGCCTGGGGGGTGGAAGCTTTCTTT. Amino acid sequence: CAWGVEAFF. This chain connects TRBV30 to TRBJ1-1; D call uncertain. Trimming shortened V by 5 bases and J by 8 bases, and 6 bases separated the two germline ends. This CDR3 is 9 amino acids long. Looked up from germline, CDR1 is GTSNPN and CDR2 is SVGIG (reference sequence).

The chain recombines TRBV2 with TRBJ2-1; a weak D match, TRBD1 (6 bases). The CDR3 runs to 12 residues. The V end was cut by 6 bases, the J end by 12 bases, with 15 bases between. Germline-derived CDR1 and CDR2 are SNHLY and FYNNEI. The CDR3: CASSPPPDRQFF. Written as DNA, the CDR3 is TGTGCCAGCAGCCCCCCGCCGGACAGGCAGTTCTTC.

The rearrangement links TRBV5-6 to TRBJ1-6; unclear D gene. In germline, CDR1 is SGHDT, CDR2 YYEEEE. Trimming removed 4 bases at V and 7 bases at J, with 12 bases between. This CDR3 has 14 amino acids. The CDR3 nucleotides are TGTGCCAGCAGCCTGACGATCCGAAATTCACCCCTCCACTTT. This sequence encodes CASSLTIRNSPLHF. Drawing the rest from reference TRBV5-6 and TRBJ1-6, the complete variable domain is DAGVTQSPTHLIKTRGQQVTLRCSPKSGHDTVSWYQQALGQGPQFIFQYYEEEERQRGNFPDRFSGHQFPNYSSELNVNALLLGDSALYLCASSLTIRNSPLHFGNGTRLTVT.

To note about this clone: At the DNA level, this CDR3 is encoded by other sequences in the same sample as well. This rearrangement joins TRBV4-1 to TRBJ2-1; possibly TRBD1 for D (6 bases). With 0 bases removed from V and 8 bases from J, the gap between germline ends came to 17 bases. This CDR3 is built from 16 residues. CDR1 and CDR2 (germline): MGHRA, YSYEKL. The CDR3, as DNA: TGCGCCAGCAGCCAAGATCCAGGGGAGAGGTTCCATGAGCAGTTCTTC. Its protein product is CASSQDPGERFHEQFF.

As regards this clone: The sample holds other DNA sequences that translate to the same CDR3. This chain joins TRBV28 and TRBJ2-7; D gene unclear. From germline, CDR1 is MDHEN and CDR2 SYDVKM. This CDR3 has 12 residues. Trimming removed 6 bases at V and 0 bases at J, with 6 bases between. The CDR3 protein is CASSPHSYEQYV. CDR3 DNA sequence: TGTGCCAGCAGCCCTCACTCCTACGAGCAGTACGTC.

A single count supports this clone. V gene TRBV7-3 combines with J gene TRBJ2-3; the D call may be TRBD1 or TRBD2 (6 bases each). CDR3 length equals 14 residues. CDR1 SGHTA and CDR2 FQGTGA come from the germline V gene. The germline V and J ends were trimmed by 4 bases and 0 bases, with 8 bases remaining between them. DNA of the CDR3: TGTGCCAGCAGCTCGGGGGCTAGCACAGATACGCAGTATTTT. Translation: CASSSGASTDTQYF.